Shown below are 14 T cell receptor beta chains from a single sample sequenced in a study of blood T cell repertoires in COVID-19. The method was immunoSEQ multiplex PCR; TCRdb's version includes in-frame clones alone and lacks a portion of them. The sample holds some 100,000 clones, 88% seen once. Sequencing was carried out using peripheral blood. These receptors originate from a woman in her seventies with acute or convalescent COVID-19.

The chain uses TRBV5-1 and TRBJ2-7, with TRBD1 matching over 8 bases. The CDR3 is made up of 14 amino acids. Looked up from germline, CDR1 is SGHRS and CDR2 is YFSETQ. The V and J ends lost 3 bases and 4 bases, in that order; junction bases with no gene match: 6. CDR3 protein: CASSSRTGPYEQYF. For the CDR3, the DNA is TGCGCCAGCAGCTCAAGGACAGGGCCTTACGAGCAGTACTTC.

The DNA for the CDR3 is TGTGCCAGCAGCGGTCGGGACAGTCGAGAGACCCAGTACTTC. As protein: CASSGRDSRETQYF. The chain joins TRBV5-4 to TRBJ2-5, with 7 nucleotides matching TRBD1. The CDR3 extends over 14 amino acids. CDR1 is SGHNT and CDR2 is YYREEE in the germline V gene (reference sequence). The V gene end was trimmed by 4 bases and the J gene end by 4 bases; junction bases not matched to a gene: 7.

The J gene is TRBJ1-1, the V gene TRBV9, with a weak D call TRBD1 (5 bases). This CDR3 has 14 residues. V lost 5 bases, J lost 5 bases, and 16 bases lay in between. Per the germline V gene, CDR1 is SGDLS and CDR2 is YYNGEE. In DNA form, the CDR3 reads TGTGCCAGCAGAACCGTGAGGGACTTTACTGAAGCTTTCTTT. Amino acid sequence: CASRTVRDFTEAFF.

In this sample, this clone turned up once. This sequence joins TRBV5-1 and TRBJ2-3, with TRBD1 matching 8 bases. The V gene end was trimmed by 2 bases and the J gene end by 0 bases; junction bases not matched to a gene: 5. The CDR3 spans 16 residues. Germline assignment: CDR1 SGHRS and CDR2 YFSETQ. The CDR3 loop is CASSFGQGTSTDTQYF. The CDR3 DNA reads TGCGCCAGCAGCTTTGGACAGGGAACTAGCACAGATACGCAGTATTTT.

The chain carries TRBV27 and TRBJ2-7; D ambiguous. Trimming stripped 5 bases from V and 0 bases from J, with 14 bases between. Germline V gives CDR1 MNHEY, CDR2 SMNVEV (reference sequence). This CDR3 contains 15 residues. The CDR3 sequence is CASSLSEARSYEQYF. The CDR3 region has the DNA TGTGCCAGCAGTCTGTCAGAGGCACGCTCCTACGAGCAGTACTTC.

This clone was recorded a few times. The chain recombines TRBV11-2 with TRBJ1-4; tentatively, D is TRBD1 (5 bases). The CDR3 runs 16 residues. The V end lost 6 bases, the J end lost 3 bases, and 17 bases lay between the germline ends. From germline, CDR1 is SGHAT and CDR2 FQNNGV. The DNA for the CDR3 is TGTGCCAGCAGTCTAACCCCCCCAGGGTCTAATGAAAAACTGTTTTTT. Its translation is CASSLTPPGSNEKLFF.

V gene TRBV29-1 combines with J gene TRBJ1-2, with TRBD1 as a possible D gene (6 bases). Trimming pared 6 bases from V and 4 bases from J, leaving 12 bases between. CDR3 length: 12 amino acids. The germline V gene encodes CDR1 SQVTM and CDR2 ANQGSEA. CDR3 residues: CSVPQGSYGYTF. CDR3 DNA: TGCAGCGTCCCCCAGGGGAGCTATGGCTACACCTTC. The full variable domain, in which reference TRBV29-1 and TRBJ1-2 provide the parts outside the CDR3, is SAVISQKPSRDICQRGTSLTIQCQVDSQVTMMFWYRQQPGQSLTLIATANQGSEATYESGFVIDKFPISRPNLTFSTLTVSNMSPEDSSIYLCSVPQGSYGYTFGSGTRLTVV.

This chain joins TRBV19 and TRBJ2-7, with unresolved D. Trimming cost V 3 bases and J 2 bases, with 20 bases left between them. Per the germline V gene, CDR1 is LNHDA and CDR2 is SQIVND (reference sequence). This CDR3 has 17 amino acids. The CDR3 region has the DNA TGTGCCAGTAGTATTCTTTATTCGCGCGAGCGCGCCTACGAGCAGTACTTC. It yields the protein CASSILYSRERAYEQYF.

V usage is TRBV27 and J usage is TRBJ2-1, with TRBD2 matching 9 bases. CDR1 and CDR2 from the germline V gene are MNHEY and SMNVEV (reference sequence). Trimming cost V 7 bases and J 0 bases; bases outside gene matches: 7. The CDR3 sequence is 16 residues long. This CDR3 reads CASTSGDRGSYNEQFF. The CDR3 DNA follows: TGTGCCAGCACTAGCGGGGACAGAGGCTCCTACAATGAGCAGTTCTTC.

The chain links TRBV15 to TRBJ2-1, with 8 bases aligning to TRBD2. The CDR3 spans 17 residues. Germline V gene data show CDR1 as LNHNV and CDR2 as YYDKDF (reference sequence). Trimming removed 1 base from V and 12 bases from J; junction bases left unmatched: 17. CDR3 bases: TGTGCCACCAGCAGAGTGGTTTCAATGGACGGACGGGGGGGGCAGTTCTTC. This sequence encodes CATSRVVSMDGRGGQFF.

This sequence joins TRBV30 and TRBJ1-5, with TRBD1 as a possible D gene (6 bases). The ends were cut back, 1 base at V and 2 bases at J, with 30 bases in the middle. The CDR3 is made up of 21 amino acids. Germline CDR1 GTSNPN, CDR2 SVGIG (reference sequence). The CDR3 DNA follows: TGTGCCTGGAGTGAACGCTTATCCGGGACCCAGTGGGGGGGCGGCAATCAGCCCCAGCATTTT. Protein sequence: CAWSERLSGTQWGGGNQPQHF.

The CDR3 sequence is CATSDMVGYTF. Written as DNA, the CDR3 is TGTGCCACCAGTGATATGGTTGGCTACACCTTC. This chain joins TRBV19 and TRBJ1-2, with D uncertain. Germline-derived CDR1 and CDR2 are LNHDA and SQIVND (reference sequence). CDR3 length: 11 amino acids. V was clipped by 10 bases and J by 7 bases, with 13 bases between them.

The V and J genes are TRBV6-5 and TRBJ2-1; no definite D call. The CDR3 sequence is 11 residues long. The germline V and J ends were trimmed by 5 bases and 5 bases, with 4 bases remaining between them. Germline CDR1 MNHEY, CDR2 SVGAGI. The CDR3 nucleotides read TGTGCCAGCAGTCGTAACAATGAGCAGTTCTTC. Translated: CASSRNNEQFF.

The chain uses TRBV3-1 (or the pseudogene TRBV3-2) and TRBJ1-2; 7 bases align to TRBD1. CDR1 and CDR2 (germline): LGHDT, YNNKEL (reference sequence). The CDR3 spans 16 residues. With V trimmed by 3 bases and J by 0 bases, 7 bases remained unmatched. CDR3 DNA sequence: TGTGCCAGCAGCCACCGGGGACAGTTAACTAACTATGGCTACACCTTC. This translates into CASSHRGQLTNYGYTF.